This is a list of T cell receptor beta chains from one sample in a study of cytomegalovirus exposure and HLA in healthy donors. The method was immunoSEQ multiplex PCR; TCRdb's version includes in-frame clones alone and lacks a portion of them. The table has 220,000 or so clones, approximately 88% seen once. The sample consisted of PBMCs. The source of these receptors is a woman aged 25 to 45 in good health and CMV-seropositive. CDR3s include the opening cysteine and the closing phenylalanine or tryptophan. D genes are given only for firm matches. Not every row has a clone size; where given, it reads once, few, many or a size class.

clone_size: NA; v_call: TRBV27; j_call: TRBJ1-2; d_call: NA; cdr3_aa: CASSLSGSYGYTF; cdr3_nt: TGTGCCAGCAGTTTGTCCGGAAGCTATGGCTACACCTTC
clone_size: NA; v_call: TRBV6-1; j_call: TRBJ2-7; d_call: NA; cdr3_aa: CASSETGYEQYF; cdr3_nt: TGTGCCAGCAGTGAGACAGGCTACGAGCAGTACTTC
clone_size: NA; v_call: TRBV6-5; j_call: TRBJ2-3; d_call: TRBD2; cdr3_aa: CASNPSGSDTQYF; cdr3_nt: TGTGCCAGCAACCCTAGCGGGAGCGATACGCAGTATTTT
clone_size: NA; v_call: TRBV6-6; j_call: TRBJ2-3; d_call: NA; cdr3_aa: CASSYAAGGGTDTQYF; cdr3_nt: TGTGCCAGCAGTTACGCTGCGGGCGGCGGCACAGATACGCAGTATTTT
clone_size: NA; v_call: TRBV7-9; j_call: TRBJ2-7; d_call: TRBD1; cdr3_aa: CASSSQTGSYEQYF; cdr3_nt: TGTGCCAGCAGCTCCCAGACAGGGTCCTACGAGCAGTACTTC
clone_size: NA; v_call: TRBV5-1; j_call: TRBJ2-4; d_call: TRBD2; cdr3_aa: CASSPGLAGGNIQYF; cdr3_nt: TGCGCCAGCAGCCCAGGACTAGCGGGAGGGAACATTCAGTACTTC
clone_size: NA; v_call: TRBV18; j_call: TRBJ2-7; d_call: TRBD1; cdr3_aa: CASSSGQGRGLEQYF; cdr3_nt: TGTGCCAGCTCATCGGGACAGGGAAGGGGTCTCGAGCAGTACTTC
clone_size: NA; v_call: TRBV4-3; j_call: TRBJ2-7; d_call: NA; cdr3_aa: CASGHGVSYEQYF; cdr3_nt: TGCGCCAGCGGTCATGGGGTCTCCTACGAGCAGTACTTC
clone_size: NA; v_call: TRBV7-6; j_call: TRBJ1-4; d_call: NA; cdr3_aa: CASSPMEDEKLFF; cdr3_nt: TGTGCCAGCAGCCCTATGGAGGATGAAAAACTGTTTTTT
clone_size: NA; v_call: TRBV5-4; j_call: TRBJ2-7; d_call: NA; cdr3_aa: CASSQEEQYF; cdr3_nt: TGTGCCAGCTCTCAGGAGGAGCAGTACTTC
clone_size: NA; v_call: TRBV25-1; j_call: TRBJ1-5; d_call: NA; cdr3_aa: CASSWGEQPQHF; cdr3_nt: TGTGCCAGCAGTTGGGGTGAACAGCCCCAGCATTTT
clone_size: NA; v_call: TRBV28; j_call: TRBJ1-5; d_call: NA; cdr3_aa: CASSPSRGEISAQHF; cdr3_nt: TGTGCCAGCAGTCCTTCGCGCGGGGAAATATCGGCCCAGCATTTT
clone_size: NA; v_call: TRBV9; j_call: TRBJ2-1; d_call: NA; cdr3_aa: CASSVGGDNEQFF; cdr3_nt: TGTGCCAGCAGCGTAGGGGGGGACAATGAGCAGTTCTTC
clone_size: NA; v_call: TRBV30; j_call: TRBJ1-3; d_call: NA; cdr3_aa: CAWARADDNSGNTIYF; cdr3_nt: TGTGCCTGGGCCCGGGCTGACGACAACTCTGGAAACACCATATATTTT
clone_size: NA; v_call: TRBV30; j_call: TRBJ1-5; d_call: NA; cdr3_aa: CAWSTNRVDQPQHF; cdr3_nt: TGTGCCTGGAGTACGAACAGGGTGGATCAGCCCCAGCATTTT
clone_size: NA; v_call: TRBV5-3; j_call: TRBJ2-1; d_call: NA; cdr3_aa: CVRSLGVRGDSYNEQFF; cdr3_nt: TGTGTCAGAAGCTTGGGTGTGCGCGGAGACTCCTACAATGAGCAGTTCTTC
clone_size: NA; v_call: TRBV28; j_call: TRBJ1-5; d_call: TRBD1; cdr3_aa: CASSLDRGYQPQHF; cdr3_nt: TGTGCCAGCAGTTTAGACAGGGGTTATCAGCCCCAGCATTTT
clone_size: NA; v_call: TRBV6-5; j_call: TRBJ2-7; d_call: TRBD2; cdr3_aa: CASSRTLRGAYEQYF; cdr3_nt: TGTGCCAGCAGCCGGACATTGCGGGGGGCCTACGAGCAGTACTTC
clone_size: NA; v_call: TRBV11-3; j_call: TRBJ1-4; d_call: NA; cdr3_aa: CASSLDGRRSNEKLFF; cdr3_nt: TGTGCCAGCAGCTTAGATGGTCGGCGATCGAATGAAAAACTGTTTTTT
clone_size: NA; v_call: TRBV27; j_call: TRBJ2-6; d_call: NA; cdr3_aa: CASSFNLYGANVLTF; cdr3_nt: TGTGCCAGCAGTTTCAACCTATATGGGGCCAACGTCCTGACTTTC
clone_size: NA; v_call: TRBV2; j_call: TRBJ1-5; d_call: TRBD1; cdr3_aa: CASRAGQGSQPQHF; cdr3_nt: TGTGCCAGCCGCGCCGGACAGGGCTCTCAGCCCCAGCATTTT
clone_size: NA; v_call: TRBV5-1; j_call: TRBJ1-1; d_call: NA; cdr3_aa: CASSRGGTDNTEAFF; cdr3_nt: TGCGCCAGCAGCCGCGGGGGGACCGATAACACTGAAGCTTTCTTT
clone_size: NA; v_call: TRBV4-3; j_call: TRBJ2-2; d_call: TRBD2; cdr3_aa: CASSQGGFGGRGTGELFF; cdr3_nt: TGCGCCAGCAGCCAAGGGGGTTTTGGCGGGAGAGGGACCGGGGAGCTGTTTTTT
clone_size: NA; v_call: TRBV29-1; j_call: TRBJ2-1; d_call: NA; cdr3_aa: CSVSPGLFDQFF; cdr3_nt: TGCAGCGTTTCCCCCGGACTATTCGACCAGTTCTTC
clone_size: NA; v_call: TRBV10-3; j_call: TRBJ1-1; d_call: TRBD1; cdr3_aa: CAISLRTLQGPLYTEAFF; cdr3_nt: TGTGCCATCAGCCTAAGAACCCTACAGGGGCCGCTTTACACTGAAGCTTTCTTT
clone_size: NA; v_call: TRBV30; j_call: TRBJ2-1; d_call: NA; cdr3_aa: CAWSADGSYNEQFF; cdr3_nt: TGTGCCTGGAGTGCCGACGGCTCCTACAATGAGCAGTTCTTC
clone_size: NA; v_call: TRBV6-1; j_call: TRBJ1-2; d_call: TRBD1; cdr3_aa: CASTTGRGADGYTF; cdr3_nt: TGTGCCAGCACGACAGGGCGGGGCGCGGATGGCTACACCTTC
clone_size: few; v_call: TRBV28; j_call: TRBJ1-3; d_call: NA; cdr3_aa: CAGISGNTIYF; cdr3_nt: TGTGCCGGTATCTCTGGAAACACCATATATTTT
clone_size: NA; v_call: TRBV11-3; j_call: TRBJ2-1; d_call: TRBD2; cdr3_aa: CASSPKLAIYNEQFF; cdr3_nt: TGTGCCAGCAGCCCAAAACTAGCGATCTACAATGAGCAGTTCTTC
clone_size: NA; v_call: TRBV7-3; j_call: TRBJ2-1; d_call: TRBD2; cdr3_aa: CASSLTSGSDEQFF; cdr3_nt: TGTGCCAGCAGCTTAACTAGCGGGAGCGATGAGCAGTTCTTC
clone_size: NA; v_call: TRBV5-1; j_call: TRBJ2-3; d_call: TRBD2; cdr3_aa: CASSVGLSGDTQYF; cdr3_nt: TGCGCCAGCAGCGTGGGACTATCCGGAGATACGCAGTATTTT
clone_size: NA; v_call: TRBV6-1; j_call: TRBJ2-3; d_call: TRBD1; cdr3_aa: CASLTGGADTQYF; cdr3_nt: TGTGCCAGCCTGACAGGGGGCGCGGATACGCAGTATTTT
clone_size: NA; v_call: TRBV6-1; j_call: TRBJ2-7; d_call: NA; cdr3_aa: CASSEEWDRTYEQYF; cdr3_nt: TGTGCCAGCAGTGAAGAGTGGGACCGCACCTACGAGCAGTACTTC
clone_size: NA; v_call: TRBV7-2; j_call: TRBJ2-2; d_call: TRBD2; cdr3_aa: CASSSTSGAGTGELFF; cdr3_nt: TGTGCCAGCAGCTCCACTAGCGGGGCGGGGACCGGGGAGCTGTTTTTT
clone_size: NA; v_call: TRBV28; j_call: TRBJ2-3; d_call: TRBD2; cdr3_aa: CASTGTSGRNTQYF; cdr3_nt: TGTGCCAGCACCGGGACTAGCGGGAGAAATACGCAGTATTTT
clone_size: NA; v_call: TRBV18; j_call: TRBJ2-3; d_call: NA; cdr3_aa: CASSFSPRGNPQYF; cdr3_nt: TGTGCCAGCTCATTTTCTCCCCGGGGTAATCCGCAGTATTTT
clone_size: NA; v_call: TRBV4-2; j_call: TRBJ1-2; d_call: NA; cdr3_aa: CASSQDRPFYGYTF; cdr3_nt: TGTGCCAGCAGCCAAGACAGGCCGTTCTATGGCTACACCTTC
clone_size: NA; v_call: TRBV6-5; j_call: TRBJ2-1; d_call: TRBD1; cdr3_aa: CASSYGTGSSYNEQFF; cdr3_nt: TGTGCCAGCAGTTACGGGACAGGGAGCTCCTACAATGAGCAGTTCTTC
clone_size: few; v_call: TRBV4-1; j_call: TRBJ1-1; d_call: NA; cdr3_aa: CASSRGNTEAFF; cdr3_nt: TGCGCCAGCAGCCGGGGAAACACTGAAGCTTTCTTT
clone_size: NA; v_call: TRBV6-5; j_call: TRBJ1-5; d_call: NA; cdr3_aa: CASSYSSTGSGQPQHF; cdr3_nt: TGTGCCAGCAGTTACTCGAGTACAGGGAGTGGCCAGCCCCAGCATTTT
clone_size: NA; v_call: TRBV23-1; j_call: TRBJ2-7; d_call: NA; cdr3_aa: CASSQSRQSIISSYEQYF; cdr3_nt: TGCGCCAGCAGTCAATCCCGGCAGTCCATTATCAGTTCCTACGAGCAGTACTTC
clone_size: NA; v_call: TRBV7-3; j_call: TRBJ2-6; d_call: TRBD2; cdr3_aa: CASSLTGLDSGANVLTF; cdr3_nt: TGTGCCAGCAGCTTAACGGGACTAGATTCTGGGGCCAACGTCCTGACTTTC
clone_size: NA; v_call: TRBV27; j_call: TRBJ2-3; d_call: NA; cdr3_aa: CASSLRRQGSADTQYF; cdr3_nt: TGTGCCAGCAGTTTACGTCGGCAGGGCAGTGCAGATACGCAGTATTTT
clone_size: NA; v_call: TRBV11-3; j_call: TRBJ1-4; d_call: NA; cdr3_aa: CASRQQGGEKLFF; cdr3_nt: TGTGCCAGCAGACAACAAGGAGGGGAAAAACTGTTTTTT
clone_size: NA; v_call: TRBV6-1; j_call: TRBJ2-1; d_call: TRBD2; cdr3_aa: CASGGDYSYNEQFF; cdr3_nt: TGTGCCAGCGGGGGGGACTACTCGTACAATGAGCAGTTCTTC
clone_size: NA; v_call: TRBV6-1; j_call: TRBJ2-1; d_call: TRBD1; cdr3_aa: CASSGGDRESGEQFF; cdr3_nt: TGTGCCAGCAGTGGGGGGGACAGGGAGTCGGGTGAGCAGTTCTTC
clone_size: NA; v_call: TRBV18; j_call: TRBJ1-2; d_call: TRBD1; cdr3_aa: CASSPNDRGPNGYTF; cdr3_nt: TGTGCCAGCTCACCCAATGACAGGGGGCCTAATGGCTACACCTTC
clone_size: NA; v_call: TRBV28; j_call: TRBJ1-2; d_call: NA; cdr3_aa: CASSFAHGGGYTF; cdr3_nt: TGTGCCAGCAGTTTCGCCCATGGGGGGGGCTACACCTTC
clone_size: NA; v_call: TRBV9; j_call: TRBJ1-1; d_call: NA; cdr3_aa: CASSMTLNTEAFF; cdr3_nt: TGTGCCAGCAGCATGACTCTAAACACTGAAGCTTTCTTT
clone_size: NA; v_call: TRBV10-1; j_call: TRBJ2-7; d_call: TRBD2; cdr3_aa: CASSELAGGHEQYF; cdr3_nt: TGCGCCAGCAGTGAATTGGCGGGAGGCCACGAGCAGTACTTC
clone_size: few; v_call: TRBV28; j_call: TRBJ2-1; d_call: TRBD2; cdr3_aa: CASTLLSGKYNEQFF; cdr3_nt: TGTGCCAGCACCCTCCTTAGCGGGAAGTACAATGAGCAGTTCTTC
clone_size: NA; v_call: TRBV29-1; j_call: TRBJ2-5; d_call: NA; cdr3_aa: CSVEEVQGPQETQYF; cdr3_nt: TGCAGCGTTGAAGAGGTACAGGGCCCCCAAGAGACCCAGTACTTC
clone_size: NA; v_call: TRBV29-1; j_call: TRBJ2-7; d_call: NA; cdr3_aa: CSVETGVTYEQYF; cdr3_nt: TGCAGCGTGGAGACCGGGGTTACCTACGAGCAGTACTTC
clone_size: NA; v_call: TRBV7-2; j_call: TRBJ2-1; d_call: NA; cdr3_aa: CASSLNGNPYNEQFF; cdr3_nt: TGTGCCAGCAGCTTAAATGGGAACCCCTACAATGAGCAGTTCTTC
clone_size: NA; v_call: TRBV4-1; j_call: TRBJ2-1; d_call: NA; cdr3_aa: CASSQGTSPYNEQFF; cdr3_nt: TGCGCCAGCAGCCAAGGAACTAGTCCATACAATGAGCAGTTCTTC
clone_size: few; v_call: TRBV10-3; j_call: TRBJ2-1; d_call: TRBD1; cdr3_aa: CAISDRTGSNEQFF; cdr3_nt: TGTGCCATCAGTGATCGGACAGGGTCCAATGAGCAGTTCTTC
clone_size: NA; v_call: TRBV2; j_call: TRBJ1-2; d_call: NA; cdr3_aa: CASRRDSSNYGYTF; cdr3_nt: TGTGCCAGCCGGCGGGATTCTTCTAACTATGGCTACACCTTC
clone_size: once; v_call: TRBV5-1; j_call: TRBJ1-1; d_call: NA; cdr3_aa: CASSLYGAGYTEAFF; cdr3_nt: TGCGCCAGCAGCCTGTACGGGGCAGGGTACACTGAAGCTTTCTTT
clone_size: NA; v_call: TRBV2; j_call: TRBJ2-3; d_call: NA; cdr3_aa: CASSEAMGLGVDTQYF; cdr3_nt: TGTGCCAGCAGTGAAGCAATGGGGCTCGGGGTCGATACGCAGTATTTT